A selection of T cell receptor beta chains follows, all from one sample in a study of CD8 T cells in ankylosing spondylitis. Each CDR3 protein gets one entry after TCRdb re-called the 5' RACE reads with MiXCR. Counted here are about 240,000 distinct CDR3 sequences, 8.2% occurring once; the ten biggest clones make up more than 4%. Sequencing was done on a sample of blood, either unsorted or a sorted T cell fraction (not recorded which). These receptors originate from a female donor with ankylosing spondylitis or in good health (not recorded which). Both conserved end residues are part of each CDR3. D genes are given only for firm matches. Size values are once, few and many counts, or a class for expanded clones, and some rows have none.

v_gene	abundance	j_gene	d_gene	CDR3nt	CDR3aa
TRBV12-3/TRBV12-4	-	TRBJ2-1	-	TGTGCCAGCAGTTTAAGAAGTCAGGGTATCGACAATGAGCAGTTCTTC	CASSLRSQGIDNEQFF
TRBV29-1	many	TRBJ2-1	TRBD2	TGCAGCGCGCCGGGGGGAGCGGGGATGGTCAATGAGCAGTTCTTC	CSAPGGAGMVNEQFF
TRBV18	many	TRBJ2-7	TRBD1	TGTGCCAGCTCACCAGGACAGGATTATCACGAGCAGTACTTC	CASSPGQDYHEQYF
TRBV18	many	TRBJ1-1	TRBD1	TGTGCCAGCTCAGCACAGGGGCGGGTCACTGAAGCTTTCTTT	CASSAQGRVTEAFF
TRBV29-1	many	TRBJ1-6	-	TGCAGCGTTGAAGGGGGCCCACCCCTCCACTTT	CSVEGGPPLHF
TRBV5-1	many	TRBJ2-5	TRBD2	TGCGCCAGCAGCTTGGTGACTAGCGGGAGCCGAGAGACCCAGTACTTC	CASSLVTSGSRETQYF
TRBV7-6	many	TRBJ1-1	TRBD1	TGTGCCAGCAGCTTGACAGGGGGCGTCGAAGCTTTCTTT	CASSLTGGVEAFF
TRBV19	few	TRBJ1-3	-	TGTGCCAGCCGACAGGTACCAAAGGACACCATATATTTT	CASRQVPKDTIYF
TRBV2	many	TRBJ2-1	-	TGTGCCGGGGGCGCCGAGAGCAATGAGCAGTTCTTC	CAGGAESNEQFF
TRBV4-3	many	TRBJ2-2	-	TGCGCCAGCAGCCATAATTCGGGTCCCGGGGAGCTGTTTTTT	CASSHNSGPGELFF
TRBV29-1	-	TRBJ1-1	TRBD1	TGCAGCGTTGTAGGGGGCCACACTGAAGCTTTCTTT	CSVVGGHTEAFF
TRBV20-1	many	TRBJ2-1	TRBD2	TGCAGTGCTAGAGTTACTAGCGGGAGGGCCTACAATGAGCAGTTCTTC	CSARVTSGRAYNEQFF
TRBV20-1	many	TRBJ2-1	-	TGCAGTGCTAGCTCCGGGGGATTGGTTTACAATGAGCAGTTCTTC	CSASSGGLVYNEQFF
TRBV6-2/TRBV6-3	many	TRBJ1-5	-	TGTGCCAGCAGTTCTTTCGGGCCAACGACCGGTTATCAGCCCCAGCATTTT	CASSSFGPTTGYQPQHF
TRBV11-2	many	TRBJ2-7	-	TGTGCCAGCAGCTTTGCGGGCCTTTCTCAGGAGCAGTACTTC	CASSFAGLSQEQYF
TRBV6-2/TRBV6-3	many	TRBJ1-1	-	TGTGCCAGCAGAAGACTTCGGGGAGGCGCGCGAGGGTCGAACACTGAAGCTTTCTTT	CASRRLRGGARGSNTEAFF
TRBV20-1	many	TRBJ1-1	TRBD1	TGCAGTGCTACTCCGGGTGGACAGGGTTACATGAACACTGAAGCTTTCTTT	CSATPGGQGYMNTEAFF
TRBV9	many	TRBJ2-1	-	TGTGCCAGCAGCGTAGATCCAGGGTTGAATGAGCAGTTCTTC	CASSVDPGLNEQFF
TRBV15	-	TRBJ2-1	TRBD2	TGTGCCACCAGCGGATTTAGCGGGAGCGGTAATGAGCAGTTCTTC	CATSGFSGSGNEQFF
TRBV7-9	many	TRBJ2-2	TRBD1	TGTGCCAGCACCTCCGGGACAGGGATCACCGGGGAGCTGTTTTTT	CASTSGTGITGELFF
TRBV5-6	many	TRBJ2-1	-	TGTGCCAGCAGCCCGGATTTTTCCTACAATGAGCAGTTCTTC	CASSPDFSYNEQFF
TRBV4-3	many	TRBJ2-3	TRBD2	TGCGCCAGCAGCCAAGATTCGGGAGGGCTCTTCACAGATACGCAGTATTTT	CASSQDSGGLFTDTQYF
TRBV7-2	few	TRBJ2-6	-	TGTGCCAGCACCCTCAGGGGGGGGACTGGGGCCAACGTCCTGACTTTC	CASTLRGGTGANVLTF
TRBV7-9	many	TRBJ1-1	-	TGTGCCAGCAGCAAGTCACAGGTTTCGAACACTGAAGCTTTCTTT	CASSKSQVSNTEAFF
TRBV4-3	many	TRBJ1-2	-	TGCGCCAGCAGCCAAAGTGGGGGGTATGGCTACACCTTC	CASSQSGGYGYTF
TRBV6-1	many	TRBJ2-7	TRBD2	TGTGCCAGCACAAGACTAGCGGGAACCTCCCTGGAGCAGTACTTC	CASTRLAGTSLEQYF